This entry is about one TCR beta chain. Antigen: not known. Researchers ran the assay at a deep level. Measured with immunoSEQ multiplex PCR; TCRdb has only the in-frame clones, and not every one. Of 450,000 to 500,000 clones detected, approximately 82% appear once; the ten largest clones hold 12%. The data are from a study of shared clonotypes between healthy human individuals. Broader study findings: Only blood was sampled; tissue repertoires likely differ.

Germline V gene lookup returns CDR1 MNHEY and CDR2 SVGAGI. The CDR3 is made up of 14 amino acids. V was pared by 6 bases and J by 11 bases, with 19 bases between. This TCR was sampled from a woman aged 40 to 50 in good health. Some clones in this sample may be carry-over from other donors' samples. Specimen: PBMCs. The gene calls are TRBV6-5 and TRBJ1-4; D is uncertain. Written as DNA, the CDR3 is TGTGCCAGCAGCCCCGACTCTCGGAGAGACAAACTGTTTTTT. Its protein is CASSPDSRRDKLFF.